This T cell receptor beta chain stems from a study of Graves' ophthalmopathy and Graves' hyperthyroidism. As for the study in general: Stable hyperthyroidism denotes an absence of ophthalmopathy throughout 18 months of follow-up. The study, taken as a whole, reports: Both an approximately 70% sensitivity and an approximately 72% specificity characterized the model's predictions of ophthalmopathy progression. Blood shared most expanded thyroid clonotypes above 0.001 frequency.

This CDR3 comprises 16 residues. Germline assignment: CDR1 LNHDA and CDR2 SQIVND (reference sequence). Trimming took 6 bases from V and 9 from J; bases not matched to a gene: 14. Researchers took RNA transcripts and amplified TCR beta CDR3 regions from them. After a first-round RT-PCR with HTBI primers, a second-round multiplex PCR was run. TCRdb itself ran the multiplex PCR reads through MiXCR, one entry per CDR3 protein. The repertoire holds over a million distinct CDR3 sequences, with about 38% as singletons. This clonotype was counted at least ten times. Its specificity is unknown. The chain carries TRBV19 and TRBJ1-6, with 7 bases matching TRBD1. The sample was peripheral blood or thyroid tissue (not recorded which). This receptor was obtained from an adult man with Graves' hyperthyroidism. The CDR3 coding sequence is TGTGCCAGTAGCCTTCTAACCGGGACAGTGTCTTCACCCCTCCACTTT. This encodes CASSLLTGTVSSPLHF.